A single T cell receptor beta chain is shown here with its context. Its target is unknown. This sample is drawn from a study of cytomegalovirus exposure and HLA in healthy donors. Overall study: The early release's HLA-typed donors yielded approximately 81 million unique TCRs.

PCR amplification relied on 60 Vbeta primers (plus 13 Jbeta primers). This table comes from immunoSEQ multiplex PCR, and its TCRdb copy is limited to in-frame clones, with some not included. The repertoire has approximately 110,000 clones, 65% to 80% of them found once; the top ten carry around 13%. Study findings and constraints: The analysis excluded some indistinguishable V segments, including TRBV6-2 and TRBV6-3.

Germline values: CDR1 LGHNA, CDR2 YSLEER. Trimming removed 3 bases at V and 4 bases at J, with 18 bases between. CDR3 length equals 17 residues. The sequencing sample was made of PBMCs. The source of this sequence is a woman aged 55-69 years in good health and CMV-seropositive. The chain uses TRBV4-3 and TRBJ1-4; possible D gene TRBD1, 6 bases. CDR3 in amino acids: CASSHGTSEDRNEKLFF. In nucleotides, the CDR3 is TGCGCCAGCAGCCATGGGACATCGGAAGACCGTAATGAAAAACTGTTTTTT.